The 22 T cell receptor beta chains presented below share a single source sample, sequenced in a study of Ad26.COV2.S vaccination and SARS-CoV-2 variants. The treatment denotes: approximately 18 received Ad26.COV2.S at low or high dose, single or two shots; 5 received placebo; per-sample allocation not given. On day 63 after the first injection, vaccine and placebo recipients gave samples. TCRdb's table, derived via immunoSEQ multiplex PCR, lists solely in-frame clones and lacks some. The profile shows about 680,000 clones, more than 70% of them singletons. Source: peripheral blood, taken in a trial of Ad26.COV2.S vaccine versus placebo. The source is a person between 18 and 65 years old who received the Ad26.COV2.S COVID-19 vaccine or a placebo.

The chain has TRBV29-1 and TRBJ1-6, with 10 nucleotides matching TRBD1. Losses at the gene ends were 6 bases for V and 8 bases for J; bases not matched to a gene: 7. CDR1 and CDR2 (germline): SQVTM, ANQGSEA. This CDR3 comprises 14 residues. DNA for the CDR3: TGCAGCGTCTCCGGGACAGGGGCACATTCACCCCTCCACTTT. This codes for CSVSGTGAHSPLHF. Full variable domain (outside the CDR3, taken from reference TRBV29-1 and TRBJ1-6): SAVISQKPSRDICQRGTSLTIQCQVDSQVTMMFWYRQQPGQSLTLIATANQGSEATYESGFVIDKFPISRPNLTFSTLTVSNMSPEDSSIYLCSVSGTGAHSPLHFGNGTRLTVT.

The chain carries TRBV5-4 and TRBJ2-3, with TRBD2 identical over 8 bases. V was pared by 4 bases and J by 6 bases, with 7 bases of the junction left unmatched. CDR1 and CDR2 from the germline V gene are SGHNT and YYREEE (reference sequence). The CDR3 runs 14 residues. The CDR3 reads CASSPLAGYDTQYF. The DNA for the CDR3 is TGTGCCAGCAGCCCTCTAGCGGGCTACGATACGCAGTATTTT.

This clone was seen a single time. The J gene is TRBJ2-2, the V gene TRBV19, with a possible D match to TRBD1 (7 bases). CDR1 LNHDA and CDR2 SQIVND come from the germline V gene (reference sequence). V gave up 3 bases and J gave up 6 bases, with 14 bases separating them. The CDR3 runs to 15 residues. The CDR3 loop is CASSIAAGGSGELFF. CDR3 DNA: TGTGCCAGTAGTATCGCGGCAGGGGGGTCCGGGGAGCTGTTTTTT.

This chain joins TRBV9 and TRBJ1-2; weak D call: TRBD1 (5 bases). This CDR3 contains 15 residues. V was clipped by 0 bases and J by 6 bases, with 15 bases between them. Germline lookup yields CDR1 SGDLS and CDR2 YYNGEE. CDR3 loop: CASSVDSGRVDGYTF. The CDR3 nucleotides read TGTGCCAGCAGCGTAGATTCGGGCAGGGTCGATGGCTACACCTTC.

V usage is TRBV19 and J usage is TRBJ2-1, with TRBD2 as a possible D gene (5 bases). The CDR3 has 13 amino acids. V was trimmed by 5 bases and J by 11 bases, leaving 16 bases between them. CDR1 and CDR2 from the germline V gene are LNHDA and SQIVND (reference sequence). Here the CDR3 reads CASSGARTVKQFF. Written as DNA, the CDR3 is TGTGCCAGTAGTGGTGCTCGGACTGTTAAGCAGTTCTTC.

A single count supports this clone. V usage is TRBV10-3 and J usage is TRBJ2-1; TRBD2 might be the D (6 bases). Between the trimmed V and J ends, which lost 2 bases and 5 bases, there was a span of 19 bases. Germline CDR1 and CDR2: ENHRY and SYGVKD. There are 17 residues in the CDR3. CDR3 sequence reads: CAISEGRTTRTNNEQFF. The DNA for the CDR3 is TGTGCCATCAGTGAGGGTAGGACTACCAGGACGAACAATGAGCAGTTCTTC.

This chain connects TRBV6-5 to TRBJ2-1, with TRBD1 matching 10 bases. V lost 6 bases to trimming and J lost 4 bases; unmatched junction nucleotides: 6. The germline V gene has CDR1 MNHEY and CDR2 SVGAGI. The CDR3 totals 15 residues. Here the CDR3 DNA reads TGTGCCAGCAGCAATTCGGGACAGGGGTACAATGAGCAGTTCTTC. Its translation: CASSNSGQGYNEQFF.

This rearrangement joins TRBV18 to TRBJ2-6, with no clear D. Germline V CDR1 and CDR2: KGHSH, LQKENI. There are 17 residues in the CDR3. V lost 1 base, J lost 0 bases, and 10 bases lay in between. DNA of the CDR3: TGTGCCAGCTCACCACGGGCAGTAACCTCTGGGGCCAACGTCCTGACTTTC. Protein: CASSPRAVTSGANVLTF.

This chain connects TRBV6-5 to TRBJ1-5; weak D call: TRBD1 (5 bases). V gave up 7 bases and J gave up 11 bases, with 15 bases separating them. CDR1 and CDR2 from the germline V gene are MNHEY and SVGAGI. CDR3 length: 12 amino acids. The chain's CDR3 is CASTGEGRSQHF. The CDR3 DNA follows: TGTGCCAGCACGGGGGAGGGGCGGTCCCAGCATTTT.

The chain joins TRBV24-1 to TRBJ2-2; no clear D gene. CDR1 is KGHDR, CDR2 SFDVKD, per germline. The CDR3 covers 18 residues. The V gene lost 4 bases and the J gene lost 4 bases, with 21 bases spanning the gap. CDR3 region: CATSERRSRSESTGELFF. In DNA, the CDR3 is TGTGCCACCAGTGAGCGCCGCAGCCGGAGCGAAAGCACCGGGGAGCTGTTTTTT.

This chain links TRBV12-5 with TRBJ2-3, with D perhaps matching TRBD2 (5 bases). The CDR3 is made up of 13 amino acids. With 3 bases removed from V and 4 bases from J, the gap between germline ends came to 8 bases. Germline lookup yields CDR1 LGHNT and CDR2 FRNRAP. In DNA, the CDR3 is TGTGCTAGTGGTTTTCGGCGGGCAGATACGCAGTATTTT. Protein sequence: CASGFRRADTQYF. Full variable domain (outside the CDR3, taken from reference TRBV12-5 and TRBJ2-3): DARVTQTPRHKVTEMGQEVTMRCQPILGHNTVFWYRQTMMQGLELLAYFRNRAPLDDSGMPKDRFSAEMPDATLATLKIQPSEPRDSAVYFCASGFRRADTQYFGPGTRLTVL.

This clone came up a few times. The chain combines TRBV27 with TRBJ2-1; D unclear. This CDR3 is built from 16 residues. V lost 1 base to trimming and J lost 4 bases, with 14 bases between them. Germline CDR1 and CDR2: MNHEY and SMNVEV (reference sequence). The DNA of the CDR3 is TGTGCCAGCAGTTTATATCCCGGGCTAGAGTACAATGAGCAGTTCTTC. This codes for CASSLYPGLEYNEQFF.

V is TRBV10-3 and J is TRBJ2-1, with 7 nucleotides matching TRBD2. This CDR3 is built from 14 residues. Germline CDR1 reads ENHRY; CDR2 reads SYGVKD. The V gene end was trimmed by 11 bases and the J gene end by 2 bases; junction bases not matched to a gene: 9. CDR3 in amino acids: CAAGSAGAYNEQFF. The CDR3 region has the DNA TGTGCCGCTGGCTCGGCGGGGGCCTACAATGAGCAGTTCTTC.

V is TRBV14 and J is TRBJ1-4, with 7 bases lining up with TRBD1. The CDR3 spans 18 residues. With 1 base clipped from V and 1 base from J, the junction kept 9 bases outside the gene matches. CDR1 is SGHDN, CDR2 FVKESK, per germline. The CDR3, as DNA: TGTGCCAGCAGCCAAGTTATCCCACACAGGGGAACTAATGAAAAACTGTTTTTT. It specifies CASSQVIPHRGTNEKLFF.

This clone occurred a few times. The same CDR3 can be traced to other DNA sequences in this sample. The chain employs TRBV19 and TRBJ1-5, with D possibly being TRBD1 (5 bases). Looked up from germline, CDR1 is LNHDA and CDR2 is SQIVND (reference sequence). CDR3 length equals 14 residues. V was shortened by 1 base and J by 7 bases, with 11 bases between the two germline ends. The CDR3 sequence is CASSIGGWDQPQHF. The CDR3 DNA reads TGTGCCAGTAGTATAGGGGGATGGGACCAGCCCCAGCATTTT.

The chain joins TRBV14 to TRBJ2-1, with D possibly matching TRBD2 (6 bases). CDR1 is SGHDN, CDR2 FVKESK, per germline. There are 15 residues in the CDR3. V lost 5 bases to trimming and J lost 2 bases, with 13 bases between them. The CDR3 reads CASSGPSVAYNEQFF. DNA of the CDR3: TGTGCCAGCAGCGGCCCTAGCGTAGCCTACAATGAGCAGTTCTTC.

In this sample, this clone turned up once. The chain carries TRBV6-5 and TRBJ2-1; D is unresolved. The V gene's germline CDR1 is MNHEY and CDR2 SVGAGI. This CDR3 is 15 amino acids long. V lost 0 bases and J 2 bases, leaving 8 bases between the germline ends. CDR3 bases: TGTGCCAGCAGTTACTCGACCCTCGCCTACAATGAGCAGTTCTTC. Translating it yields CASSYSTLAYNEQFF.

The rearrangement uses TRBV18 and TRBJ1-2, with 7 bases that match TRBD1. Unmatched junction bases numbered 3, after V lost 3 bases and J lost 2 bases. From germline, CDR1 is KGHSH and CDR2 LQKENI. The CDR3 is 14 amino acids. The CDR3 DNA follows: TGTGCCAGCTCACCCGAACAGGGGAACTATGGCTACACCTTC. Translation gives CASSPEQGNYGYTF.

The gene calls are TRBV9 and TRBJ1-1, with 10 bases lining up with TRBD1. Germline trimming cut 3 bases from V and 4 bases from J; bases unmatched to any gene: 3. This CDR3 is built from 14 residues. Germline loops: CDR1 SGDLS, CDR2 YYNGEE. CDR3 protein: CASSGQGAVTEAFF. The CDR3 DNA sequence: TGTGCCAGCAGCGGACAGGGGGCGGTCACTGAAGCTTTCTTT.

The J gene is TRBJ1-2, the V gene TRBV29-1; D unresolved. Trimming removed 4 bases from V and 5 bases from J, with 8 bases in between. Germline-derived CDR1 and CDR2 are SQVTM and ANQGSEA. The length of the CDR3 is 11 residues. The CDR3 here is CSVGSVYGYTF. The CDR3 region has the DNA TGCAGCGTTGGTTCTGTGTATGGCTACACCTTC.

As for this clone: The sample contains more than one DNA sequence encoding this CDR3. The CDR3 DNA reads as TGTGCCAGCAGCTTAAACGGGGGGCCGGGAGAGACCCAGTACTTC. This sequence encodes CASSLNGGPGETQYF. This rearrangement joins TRBV7-9 to TRBJ2-5, with D tentatively TRBD2 (7 bases). Trimming removed 2 bases at V and 4 bases at J, with 14 bases between. In germline, CDR1 is SEHNR, CDR2 FQNEAQ (reference sequence). The CDR3 sequence is 15 residues long.

The chain recombines TRBV3-1 (or the pseudogene TRBV3-2) with TRBJ1-5, with D possibly matching TRBD1 (5 bases). Looked up from germline, CDR1 is LGHDT and CDR2 is YNNKEL (reference sequence). The CDR3 totals 15 residues. Trimming stripped 1 base from V and 7 bases from J, with 14 bases between. The CDR3 loop is CASSQGLGGGQPQHF. For the CDR3, the DNA is TGTGCCAGCAGCCAAGGACTGGGGGGAGGGCAGCCCCAGCATTTT.